This TCR beta chain stems from a study of metastatic and nonmetastatic thyroid tumors. Across the whole study: Comparison of repertoires was carried out across blood and tumor or nodule tissue from malignant and benign thyroid patients.

Authors' processing steps: Using the CDR3 differences seen across clinicopathological groups, the authors built a distant-metastasis classifier for papillary thyroid cancer, which was meant to discriminate distant-metastatic patients. TCRdb re-processed the PCR reads through MiXCR. The V and J calls were determined by TCRdb, not by the authors. The table includes approximately 30,000 clones, 17% detected once. This clone was counted at least ten times. Its target is not known. Each patient went into thyroid surgery without having received any treatment. The germline V gene encodes CDR1 MNHEY and CDR2 SVGEGT. There are 15 residues in the CDR3. With V trimmed by 7 bases and J by 1 base, 5 bases remained unmatched. Broader study findings: Reports indicated that malignant thyroid tumors showed significantly higher TCR beta diversity than benign nodules did, in blood and tumor.

V usage is TRBV6-2 or TRBV6-3 and J usage is TRBJ1-1; 11 nucleotides align to TRBD1. Material: blood. The receptor was derived from a female donor with papillary thyroid cancer or a benign thyroid nodule (not recorded which). Some clones in this sample may be carry-over from other donors' samples. The CDR3 sequence is CASKRTGGWNTEAFF. The CDR3, as DNA: TGTGCCAGCAAACGGACAGGGGGCTGGAACACTGAAGCTTTCTTT.